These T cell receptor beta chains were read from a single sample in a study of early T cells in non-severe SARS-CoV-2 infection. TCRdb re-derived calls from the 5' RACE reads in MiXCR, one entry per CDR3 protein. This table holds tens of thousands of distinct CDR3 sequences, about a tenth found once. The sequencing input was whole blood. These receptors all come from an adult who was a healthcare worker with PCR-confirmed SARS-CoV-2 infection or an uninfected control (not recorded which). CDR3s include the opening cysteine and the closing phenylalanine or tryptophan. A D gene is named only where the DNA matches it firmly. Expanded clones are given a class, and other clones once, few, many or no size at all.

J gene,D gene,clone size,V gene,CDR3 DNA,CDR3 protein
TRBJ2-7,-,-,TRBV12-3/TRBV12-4,TGTGCCAGCAGTGCACGCCACGAGCAGTACTTC,CASSARHEQYF
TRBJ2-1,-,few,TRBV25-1,TGTGCCAGCAGTGAATCGCCGGGAGACAATGAGCAGTTCTTC,CASSESPGDNEQFF
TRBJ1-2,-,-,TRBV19,TGTGCCAGTAGTATCTCCGGGGTCTATGGCTACACCTTC,CASSISGVYGYTF
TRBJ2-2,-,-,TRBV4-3,TGCGCCAGCAGCCAAGGGTTACAAAGCACCGGGGAGCTGTTTTTT,CASSQGLQSTGELFF
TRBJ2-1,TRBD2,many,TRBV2,TGTGCTGCAGGGAGAACCGGACTAGACCGAATGTATGAGCAGTTCTTC,CAAGRTGLDRMYEQFF
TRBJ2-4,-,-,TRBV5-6,TGTGCCAGCAGCTTGTTTGCCAGACTAGCCAAAAACATTCAGTACTTC,CASSLFARLAKNIQYF
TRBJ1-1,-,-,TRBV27,TGTGCCAGCAGTTTCCTCGGCCTGAACACTGAAGCTTTCTTT,CASSFLGLNTEAFF
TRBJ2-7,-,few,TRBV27,TGTGCCAGCAGCACGAGTCCTTACGAGCAGTACTTC,CASSTSPYEQYF
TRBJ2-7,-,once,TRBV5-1,TGCGCCAGCAGCCTGGAATTCAGGGAGGACGAGCAGTACTTC,CASSLEFREDEQYF
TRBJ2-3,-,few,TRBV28,TGTGCCAGCAGTTTATACGGGCGGGGTCGAGGAGATACGCAGTATTTT,CASSLYGRGRGDTQYF
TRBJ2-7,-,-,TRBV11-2,TGTGCCAGCAGCTTAGAGCCTACTTACGAGCAGTACTTC,CASSLEPTYEQYF
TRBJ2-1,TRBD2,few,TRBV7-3,TGTGCCAGCAGCCCTCATCGGACTAGCGGCTACAATGAGCAGTTCTTC,CASSPHRTSGYNEQFF
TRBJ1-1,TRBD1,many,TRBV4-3,TGCGCCAGCAGCCAAGTACCGGGACAGGGTCCGCTCTTT,CASSQVPGQGPLF
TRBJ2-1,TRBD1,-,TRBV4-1,TGCGCCAGCAGCCCTAAGGGGACAGCGACAGGGAATGAGCAGTTCTTC,CASSPKGTATGNEQFF
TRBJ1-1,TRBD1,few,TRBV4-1,TGCGCCAGCAGCCAAGAGACAGGGTCGGCTGAAGCTTTCTTT,CASSQETGSAEAFF
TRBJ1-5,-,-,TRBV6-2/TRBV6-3,TGTGCCGCAAGCCCCCAAGGAAATCAGCCCCAGCATTTT,CAASPQGNQPQHF
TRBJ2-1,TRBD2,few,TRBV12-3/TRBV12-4,TGTGCCAGCAGTTTCGAAGCGGGAGGGTCAGGTGAGCAGTTCTTC,CASSFEAGGSGEQFF
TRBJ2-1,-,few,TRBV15,TGTGCCACCAGCAGAGATACGGGGAGCGATGAGCAGTTCTTC,CATSRDTGSDEQFF
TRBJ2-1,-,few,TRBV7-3,TGTGCCAGCAGCTTAAAACATGTAAAGTCCTCCTACAATGAGCAGTTCTTC,CASSLKHVKSSYNEQFF
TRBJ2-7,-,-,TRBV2,TGTGCCAGTTCAGTTGGACCGGCTAGCTCCTACGAGCAGTACTTC,CASSVGPASSYEQYF
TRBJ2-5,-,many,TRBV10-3,TGTGCCATCGGCGATCGGCAGCAAGAGACCCAGTACTTC,CAIGDRQQETQYF
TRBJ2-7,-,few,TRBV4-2,TGTGCCAGCAGCCCCGACTGGGAACGGTACGAGCAGTACTTC,CASSPDWERYEQYF
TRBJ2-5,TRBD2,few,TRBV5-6,TGTGCCAGCAGCTTGATAGTGCGGGAGCCTAATTGGGAGACCCAGTACTTC,CASSLIVREPNWETQYF
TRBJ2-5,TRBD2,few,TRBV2,TGTGCCAGCAGGACTAGCGGGAGGGTAGAGACCCAGTACTTC,CASRTSGRVETQYF
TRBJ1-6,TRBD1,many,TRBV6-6,TGTGCCAGCAGGGAACCGGGACAGGGGATCTCACCCCTCCACTTT,CASREPGQGISPLHF
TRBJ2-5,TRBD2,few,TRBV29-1,TGCAGCGTTCGCGGGAGGGCCCAAGAGACCCAGTACTTC,CSVRGRAQETQYF
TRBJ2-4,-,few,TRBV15,TGTGCCACCAGAGTGGGGTCGGGAAACATTCAGTACTTC,CATRVGSGNIQYF